This TCR beta chain was retrieved from a study of blood T cell repertoires in COVID-19. Study-wide background: The United States, Italy and Spain were the sources of the acute and convalescent COVID-19 samples. From T cells, B-cell-depleted T cells, or PBMCs came the material, which was cDNA or gDNA.

Looked up from germline, CDR1 is SGHNT and CDR2 is YYREEE (reference sequence). This CDR3 is 15 amino acids long. The V end lost 0 bases, the J end lost 2 bases, and 11 bases lay between the germline ends. Cohorts were determined from participant-reported clinical history. Using immunoSEQ multiplex PCR, the repertoire was profiled, and TCRdb retains in-frame clones only, with some absent. The top ten clones hold around 1.9% of a sample with hundreds of thousands of clones, about 82% of them seen once. Sequencing was performed on PBMCs or T cells enriched from blood (not recorded which). The V and J genes are TRBV5-4 and TRBJ1-1; D possibly corresponds to TRBD1 (5 bases). The receptor comes from a woman in her forties or fifties who had recovered from COVID-19. This CDR3 is CASSLGGGRNTEAFF. The CDR3 region has the DNA TGTGCCAGCAGCTTGGGGGGGGGACGCAACACTGAAGCTTTCTTT.